Listed below are T cell receptor beta chains from one sample, sequenced in a study of blood T cell repertoires in COVID-19. The repertoire was sequenced with immunoSEQ multiplex PCR; TCRdb's copy has only in-frame clones and lacks some. The table records around 340,000 clones, 88% of them present only once. Input material: PBMCs or T cells enriched from blood (not recorded which). These receptors originate from a woman aged 25 to 39 who had been exposed to COVID-19. The CDR3 runs from the conserved cysteine through the conserved F or W. Clone size is shown for a subset of rows, as once, few, many or a class of expanded clone.

j_gene | v_gene | abundance | CDR3aa
TRBJ2-7 | TRBV9 | NA | CASSVEGLAGEQYF
TRBJ2-1 | TRBV7-3 | once | CASSLAPKSGGHEQFF
TRBJ1-6 | TRBV3-1/TRBV3-2 | NA | CASSPSGQALSLHF
TRBJ2-1 | TRBV27 | NA | CASSLNPEALTLYNEQFF
TRBJ2-2 | TRBV29-1 | NA | CSAIKPGLAGLRDKTGELFF
TRBJ2-7 | TRBV10-1 | NA | CASSMNPGKQYF
TRBJ1-2 | TRBV28 | NA | CASAPLGTGSQGGYTF
TRBJ1-2 | TRBV25-1 | NA | CASSEFGQGDGYTF
TRBJ2-1 | TRBV25-1 | NA | CASSDWTSGPGWFF
TRBJ1-1 | TRBV3-1/TRBV3-2 | NA | CASSQERGNTEAFF
TRBJ2-1 | TRBV6-5 | once | CASSSTRGDNEQFF
TRBJ2-4 | TRBV28 | NA | CASIPSVLAKNIQYF
TRBJ1-1 | TRBV5-1 | NA | CASSLMSDRALNTEAFF
TRBJ2-7 | TRBV19 | NA | CATGGASTYEQYF
TRBJ1-1 | TRBV12-3/TRBV12-4 | NA | CASSLGTVEAFF
TRBJ2-5 | TRBV27 | NA | CASRTSGRQETQYF
TRBJ1-6 | TRBV6-5 | few | CASSPTGNNSPLHF
TRBJ1-1 | TRBV4-2 | NA | CASSVAGAEAFF
TRBJ2-3 | TRBV5-1 | NA | CASSPGQGGLDTQYF
TRBJ2-1 | TRBV5-1 | NA | CASSLRGYYNEQFF
TRBJ1-2 | TRBV5-6 | NA | CASSWGWVEQGSYTF
TRBJ2-1 | TRBV9 | NA | CASSPRDSGRTNEQFF
TRBJ1-4 | TRBV6-5 | NA | CASSHGQGRNEKLFF
TRBJ2-7 | TRBV12-3/TRBV12-4 | NA | CASSLIQGNEQYF
TRBJ2-1 | TRBV5-1 | NA | CASNSAGRSYNEQFF
TRBJ2-1 | TRBV4-1 | NA | CASSQVDLGLPSYNEQFF
TRBJ2-1 | TRBV28 | once | CASSPPRGGGNEQFF
TRBJ1-5 | TRBV18 | NA | CASSPSAGSNQPQHF
TRBJ2-2 | TRBV4-1 | NA | CASSREASGVAGELFF
TRBJ2-7 | TRBV6-1 | NA | CASSETDRLTYEQYF
TRBJ1-1 | TRBV6-5 | NA | CASSNWGGTTEAFF
TRBJ1-3 | TRBV27 | NA | CASSSFPDSHSGNTIYF
TRBJ1-5 | TRBV5-8 | NA | CASSLEDRMGQPQHF
TRBJ2-1 | TRBV7-6 | NA | CASSSPSGQGFYNEQFF
TRBJ2-2 | TRBV27 | NA | CASSPRGSNTGELFF
TRBJ2-3 | TRBV19 | NA | CASSITPSGPSTDTQYF
TRBJ2-5 | TRBV12-3/TRBV12-4 | NA | CASRTGIRETQYF
TRBJ2-1 | TRBV24-1 | NA | CATSDSREVVRSIEQFF
TRBJ2-2 | TRBV19 | NA | CASSAGTANTGELFF
TRBJ2-3 | TRBV7-9 | NA | CASSLGLAAFTDTQYF
TRBJ2-4 | TRBV6-5 | NA | CASNALWGDVNIQYF
TRBJ2-2 | TRBV6-2/TRBV6-3 | NA | CASSYSAGIGELFF
TRBJ2-2 | TRBV5-4 | NA | CASSLGVRVNTGELFF
TRBJ2-2 | TRBV28 | NA | CASSSPSLGRRTGELFF
TRBJ2-7 | TRBV19 | NA | CASSIVAGGFYEQYF
TRBJ2-7 | TRBV28 | NA | CASRPHTGGYEQYF
TRBJ2-6 | TRBV15 | NA | CATSRAREGAGANVLTF
TRBJ1-3 | TRBV15 | NA | CATSREQALGNTIYF
TRBJ2-7 | TRBV27 | NA | CASSEARGTGSYEQYF
TRBJ1-1 | TRBV27 | NA | CASSPGQANTEAFF
TRBJ1-1 | TRBV7-2 | NA | CASSLNQGVTEAFF